The clone carrying this TCR beta chain occurred a few times. The same CDR3 also results from other DNA sequences found in this sample. The data derive from a study of CD8+ T cells in alopecia areata. RNA was extracted and reverse transcribed into cDNA as the sequencing template. Measured with immunoSEQ multiplex PCR; TCRdb has only the in-frame clones, and not every one. The sample has 150,000 to 200,000 clones, about 48% seen once; the top ten hold more than 10%. Described treatment: oral pan-JAK inhibitor, 5-10 mg twice daily. It was from alopecia areata patients that lesional scalp punch biopsies and peripheral blood were collected. V shed 2 bases and J shed 1 base, with 6 bases lying between them. Germline assignment: CDR1 SGHTA and CDR2 FQGTGA. There are 13 residues in the CDR3.

Sequencing was performed on CD8+ T cells sorted from blood, taken at week 24, from a patient treated with tofacitinib. The chain combines TRBV7-3 with TRBJ2-7; D is uncertain. The clonotype comes from a human donor with alopecia areata. CDR3 coding DNA: TGTGCCAGCAGCTTAGATCCGTCCTACGAGCAGTACTTC. This encodes CASSLDPSYEQYF.